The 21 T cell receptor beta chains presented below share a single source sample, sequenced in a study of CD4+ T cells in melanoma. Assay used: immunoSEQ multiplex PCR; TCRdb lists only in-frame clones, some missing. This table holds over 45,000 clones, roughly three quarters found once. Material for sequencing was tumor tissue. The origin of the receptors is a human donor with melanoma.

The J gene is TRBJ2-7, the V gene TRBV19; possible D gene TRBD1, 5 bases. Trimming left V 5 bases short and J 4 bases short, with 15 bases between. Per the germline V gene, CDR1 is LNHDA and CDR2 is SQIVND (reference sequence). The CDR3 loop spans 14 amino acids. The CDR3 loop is CASSPQDIGYEQYF. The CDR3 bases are TGTGCCAGTAGTCCCCAGGACATAGGGTACGAGCAGTACTTC.

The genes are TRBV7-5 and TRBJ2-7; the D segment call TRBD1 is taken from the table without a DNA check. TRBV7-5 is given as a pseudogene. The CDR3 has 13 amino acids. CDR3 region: CASSLASNYEQYF. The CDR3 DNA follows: TGTGCCAGCAGCTTGGCCTCAAACTACGAGCAGTACTTC.

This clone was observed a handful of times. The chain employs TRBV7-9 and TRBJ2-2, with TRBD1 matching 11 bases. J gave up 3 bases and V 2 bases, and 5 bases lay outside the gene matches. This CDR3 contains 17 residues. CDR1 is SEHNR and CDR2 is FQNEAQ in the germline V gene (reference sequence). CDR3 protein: CASSLISGQGDTGELFF. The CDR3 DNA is TGTGCCAGCAGCTTAATCTCGGGACAGGGGGACACCGGGGAGCTGTTTTTT.

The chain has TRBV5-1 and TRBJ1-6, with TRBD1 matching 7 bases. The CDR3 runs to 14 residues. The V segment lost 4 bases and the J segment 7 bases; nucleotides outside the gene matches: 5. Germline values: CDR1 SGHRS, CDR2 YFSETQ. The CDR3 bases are TGCGCCAGCAGCCTGGACAGGCCCAATTCACCCCTCCACTTT. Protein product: CASSLDRPNSPLHF.

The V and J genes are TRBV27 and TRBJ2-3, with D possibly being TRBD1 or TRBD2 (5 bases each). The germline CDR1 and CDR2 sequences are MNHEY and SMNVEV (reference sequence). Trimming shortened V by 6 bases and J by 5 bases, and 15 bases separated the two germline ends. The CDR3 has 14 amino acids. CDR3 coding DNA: TGTGCCAGCAGCCCCATGGGGGTGGTAGATACGCAGTATTTT. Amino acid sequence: CASSPMGVVDTQYF.

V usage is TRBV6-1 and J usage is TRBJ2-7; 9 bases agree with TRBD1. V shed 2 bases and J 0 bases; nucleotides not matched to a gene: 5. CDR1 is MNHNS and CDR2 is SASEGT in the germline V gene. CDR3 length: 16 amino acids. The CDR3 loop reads CASSETETGGSYEQYF. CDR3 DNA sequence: TGTGCCAGCAGTGAAACCGAGACAGGGGGCTCCTACGAGCAGTACTTC.

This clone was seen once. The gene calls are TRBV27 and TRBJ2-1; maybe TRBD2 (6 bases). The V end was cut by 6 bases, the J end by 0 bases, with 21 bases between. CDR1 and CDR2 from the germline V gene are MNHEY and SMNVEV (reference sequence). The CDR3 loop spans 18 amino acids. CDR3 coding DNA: TGTGCCAGCAGACCTACCGGGGGAGGCAGGAGCTCCTACAATGAGCAGTTCTTC. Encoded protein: CASRPTGGGRSSYNEQFF.

The CDR3 region is CASSVTGVAEAFF. DNA for the CDR3: TGTGCCAGCAGTGTGACAGGGGTGGCTGAAGCTTTCTTT. This chain joins TRBV27 and TRBJ1-1; TRBD1 agrees at 8 bases. CDR1 is MNHEY and CDR2 is SMNVEV in the germline V gene (reference sequence). The CDR3 sequence is 13 residues long. V shed 5 bases and J 6 bases; nucleotides not matched to a gene: 5.

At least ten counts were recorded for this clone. CDR3: CASSQEFSGTAYGYTF. CDR3 DNA: TGCGCCAGCAGCCAAGAGTTCTCCGGGACAGCCTATGGCTACACCTTC. V usage is TRBV4-3 and J usage is TRBJ1-2, with 7 nucleotides matching TRBD1. The CDR3 is 16 amino acids. The germline V gene has CDR1 LGHNA and CDR2 YSLEER. V dropped 0 bases and J dropped 4; count of bases not matched to a gene: 8.

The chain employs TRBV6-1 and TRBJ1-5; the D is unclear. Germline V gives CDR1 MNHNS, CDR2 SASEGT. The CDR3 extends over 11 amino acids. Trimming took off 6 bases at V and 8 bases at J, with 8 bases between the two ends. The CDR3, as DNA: TGTGCCAGCAGGGACGTCGAGCCCCAGCATTTT. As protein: CASRDVEPQHF.

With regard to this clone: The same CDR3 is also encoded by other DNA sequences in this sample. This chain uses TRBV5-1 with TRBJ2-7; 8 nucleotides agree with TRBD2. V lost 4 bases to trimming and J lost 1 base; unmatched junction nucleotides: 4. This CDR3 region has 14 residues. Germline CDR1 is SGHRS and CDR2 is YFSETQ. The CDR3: CASSAGTSSYEQYF. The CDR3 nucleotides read TGCGCCAGCAGCGCGGGGACTAGTTCCTACGAGCAGTACTTC.

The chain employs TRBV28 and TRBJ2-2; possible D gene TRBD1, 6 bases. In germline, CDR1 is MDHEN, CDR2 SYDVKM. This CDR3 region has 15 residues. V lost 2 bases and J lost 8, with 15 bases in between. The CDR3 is CASSLTGRSLGELFF. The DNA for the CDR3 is TGTGCCAGCAGTTTAACAGGGAGATCTCTTGGGGAGCTGTTTTTT.

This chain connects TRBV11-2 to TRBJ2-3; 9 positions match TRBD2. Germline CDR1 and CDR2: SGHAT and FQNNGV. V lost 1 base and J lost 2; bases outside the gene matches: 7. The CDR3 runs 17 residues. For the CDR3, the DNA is TGTGCCAGCAGCTTAGGCGGGACTAGCCGAAACACAGATACGCAGTATTTT. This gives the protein CASSLGGTSRNTDTQYF.

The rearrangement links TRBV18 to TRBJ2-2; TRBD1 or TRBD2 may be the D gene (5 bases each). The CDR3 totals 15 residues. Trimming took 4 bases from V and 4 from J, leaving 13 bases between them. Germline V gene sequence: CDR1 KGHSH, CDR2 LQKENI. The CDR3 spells CASSLSRDPTGELFF. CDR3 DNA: TGTGCCAGCTCACTCTCCCGGGACCCCACCGGGGAGCTGTTTTTT.

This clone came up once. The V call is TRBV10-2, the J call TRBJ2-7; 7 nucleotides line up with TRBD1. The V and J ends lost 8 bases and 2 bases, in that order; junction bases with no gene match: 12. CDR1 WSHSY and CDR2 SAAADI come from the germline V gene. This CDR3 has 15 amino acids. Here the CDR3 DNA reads TGCGCCAGCCAAGACAGGGCGGTCCCCCCCTACGAGCAGTACTTC. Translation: CASQDRAVPPYEQYF.

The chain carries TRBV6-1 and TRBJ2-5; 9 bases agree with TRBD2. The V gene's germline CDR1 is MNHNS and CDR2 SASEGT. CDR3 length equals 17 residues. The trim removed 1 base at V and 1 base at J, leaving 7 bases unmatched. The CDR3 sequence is CASSEGIAGGLQETQYF. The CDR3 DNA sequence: TGTGCCAGCAGTGAAGGGATCGCGGGGGGGCTCCAAGAGACCCAGTACTTC.

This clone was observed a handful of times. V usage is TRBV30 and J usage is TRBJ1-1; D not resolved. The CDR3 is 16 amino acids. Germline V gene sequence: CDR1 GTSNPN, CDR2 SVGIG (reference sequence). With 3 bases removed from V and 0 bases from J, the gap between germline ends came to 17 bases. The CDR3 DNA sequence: TGTGCCTGGAGCCGTGTATTGGGCAGCATGAACACTGAAGCTTTCTTT. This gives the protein CAWSRVLGSMNTEAFF.

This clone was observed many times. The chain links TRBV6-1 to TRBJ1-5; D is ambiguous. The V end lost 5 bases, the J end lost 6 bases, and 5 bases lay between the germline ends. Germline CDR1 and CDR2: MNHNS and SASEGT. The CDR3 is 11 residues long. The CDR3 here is CASSFRQPQHF. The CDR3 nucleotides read TGTGCCAGCAGTTTCCGTCAGCCCCAGCATTTT.

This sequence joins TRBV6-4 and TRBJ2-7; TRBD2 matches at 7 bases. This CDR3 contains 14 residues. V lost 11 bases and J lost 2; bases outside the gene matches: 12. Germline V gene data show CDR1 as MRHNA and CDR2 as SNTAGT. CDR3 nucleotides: TGTGCCCGACCCCCAGCGGGAAGGACCTACGAGCAGTACTTC. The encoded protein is CARPPAGRTYEQYF.

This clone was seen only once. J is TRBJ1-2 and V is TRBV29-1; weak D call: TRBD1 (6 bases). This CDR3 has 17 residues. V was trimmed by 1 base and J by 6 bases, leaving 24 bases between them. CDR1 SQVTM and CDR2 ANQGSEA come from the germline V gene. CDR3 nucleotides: TGCAGCGTTGAAGCGATCGCGGGGGGCCTTGACAAAGATGGCTACACCTTC. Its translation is CSVEAIAGGLDKDGYTF.

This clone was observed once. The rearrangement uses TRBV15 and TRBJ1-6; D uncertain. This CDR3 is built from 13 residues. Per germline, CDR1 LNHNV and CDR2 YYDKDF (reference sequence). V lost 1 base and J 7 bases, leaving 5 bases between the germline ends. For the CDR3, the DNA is TGTGCCACCAGCAGAGTGATCAATTCACCCCTCCACTTT. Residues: CATSRVINSPLHF.